Listed here are 13 T cell receptor beta chains from one sample, sequenced in a study of cytomegalovirus exposure and HLA in healthy donors. A multiplex PCR was run with 60 Vbeta primers and 13 Jbeta primers. Sequencing was performed with immunoSEQ multiplex PCR; in TCRdb, only in-frame clones are kept and a portion is missing. The sample carries 100,000 or so clones, roughly 86% recorded once. Sequencing input: PBMCs. The source of these receptors is a human donor in good health.

The V and J genes are TRBV7-3 and TRBJ1-1; 7 nucleotides agree with TRBD1. Germline loops: CDR1 SGHTA, CDR2 FQGTGA. This CDR3 comprises 14 residues. V lost 2 bases to trimming and J lost 1 base; unmatched junction nucleotides: 1. CDR3 region: CASSLGDRNTEAFF. Written as DNA, the CDR3 is TGTGCCAGCAGCTTAGGGGACAGGAACACTGAAGCTTTCTTT.

The chain uses TRBV6-5 and TRBJ2-7; possibly TRBD2 for D (5 bases). The CDR3 runs to 12 residues. Trimming removed 4 bases from V and 3 bases from J, with 7 bases in between. In germline, CDR1 is MNHEY, CDR2 SVGAGI. CDR3 nucleotides: TGTGCCAGCAGTTTCGACTACTACGAGCAGTACTTC. Protein product: CASSFDYYEQYF.

This clone has a single count. The chain uses TRBV27 and TRBJ1-2; D may be TRBD1 (5 bases). Germline values: CDR1 MNHEY, CDR2 SMNVEV (reference sequence). This CDR3 contains 14 residues. The V gene lost 9 bases and the J gene lost 2 bases, with 16 bases spanning the gap. This CDR3 is CASARGGRNYGYTF. In DNA form, the CDR3 reads TGTGCCAGTGCGCGCGGGGGTAGGAACTATGGCTACACCTTC.

CDR3 residues: CASDPAEGPYEQYF. The CDR3 region has the DNA TGTGCCAGTGATCCGGCGGAGGGACCCTACGAGCAGTACTTC. The J gene is TRBJ2-7, the V gene TRBV6-1, with D perhaps matching TRBD2 (6 bases). Germline CDR1 reads MNHNS; CDR2 reads SASEGT. CDR3 size: 14 residues. Trimming removed 9 bases from V and 2 bases from J, with 17 bases in between.

This chain connects TRBV7-9 to TRBJ1-1; the match to TRBD1 covers 9 bases. Germline CDR1 and CDR2: SEHNR and FQNEAQ (reference sequence). V was clipped by 5 bases and J by 6 bases; unmatched bases: 7. The CDR3 is 14 amino acids. The CDR3 is CASSVGDRVSEAFF. In DNA, the CDR3 is TGTGCCAGCAGCGTAGGGGACAGGGTATCTGAAGCTTTCTTT.

This chain uses TRBV7-2 with TRBJ2-2, with a possible D match to TRBD1 (5 bases). Trimming removed 5 bases at V and 8 bases at J, with 12 bases between. The CDR3 totals 13 residues. In germline, CDR1 is SGHTA, CDR2 FQGNSA. The CDR3 sequence: CASSHTGGGELFF. DNA of the CDR3: TGTGCCAGCAGCCACACAGGTGGAGGGGAGCTGTTTTTT. Full variable domain (rest looked up from reference TRBV7-2 and TRBJ2-2): GAGVSQSPSNKVTEKGKDVELRCDPISGHTALYWYRQSLGQGLEFLIYFQGNSAPDKSGLPSDRFSAERTGGSVSTLTIQRTQQEDSAVYLCASSHTGGGELFFGEGSRLTVL.

CDR3 DNA sequence: TGTGCCAGCAGTAGCAACCCCGGGGGGGGTTTTAGGCACGAGCAGTACTTC. Its translation is CASSSNPGGGFRHEQYF. J is TRBJ2-7 and V is TRBV28; TRBD2 matches 8 bases. Trimming at V came to 5 bases and at J to 5 bases, leaving 17 bases not matched to a gene. CDR1 is MDHEN and CDR2 is SYDVKM in the germline V gene. This CDR3 spans 17 amino acids. The full variable domain, rest sourced from reference TRBV28 and TRBJ2-7, is DVKVTQSSRYLVKRTGEKVFLECVQDMDHENMFWYRQDPGLGLRLIYFSYDVKMKEKGDIPEGYSVSREKKERFSLILESASTNQTSMYLCASSSNPGGGFRHEQYFGPGTRLTVT.

The chain links TRBV27 to TRBJ1-1; 12 positions agree with TRBD1. CDR3 size: 16 residues. Trimming took 7 bases from V and 1 from J; bases not matched to a gene: 7. Germline V gene sequence: CDR1 MNHEY, CDR2 SMNVEV (reference sequence). CDR3 coding DNA: TGTGCCAGCATACCGGCGGGACAGGGGGCGAACACTGAAGCTTTCTTT. Translated, it gives CASIPAGQGANTEAFF.

This sequence joins TRBV6-5 and TRBJ2-1; 8 bases match TRBD1. The length of the CDR3 is 14 residues. In germline, CDR1 is MNHEY, CDR2 SVGAGI. V lost 4 bases and J lost 3; bases outside the gene matches: 2. CDR3 residues: CASSWDRLYNEQFF. CDR3 bases: TGTGCCAGCAGTTGGGACAGGCTCTACAATGAGCAGTTCTTC.

This clone has only one observation. The rearrangement links TRBV5-1 to TRBJ1-1; no firm D call. Trimming took off 1 base at V and 3 bases at J, with 10 bases between the two ends. Germline V CDR1 and CDR2: SGHRS, YFSETQ. The CDR3 has 14 residues. CDR3 in amino acids: CASSLQVSDTEAFF. CDR3 in DNA: TGCGCCAGCAGCTTGCAGGTATCGGACACTGAAGCTTTCTTT.

This clone was detected a few times. V is TRBV19 and J is TRBJ2-3; D is unresolved. Germline loops: CDR1 LNHDA, CDR2 SQIVND (reference sequence). This CDR3 comprises 11 residues. V shed 7 bases and J shed 4 bases, with 6 bases lying between them. The CDR3 sequence: CASTFADTQYF. The CDR3 coding sequence is TGTGCCAGTACCTTCGCAGATACGCAGTATTTT.

V and J are TRBV27 and TRBJ2-7, with 8 bases fitting TRBD1. With 4 bases clipped from V and 6 bases from J, the junction kept 8 bases outside the gene matches. The CDR3 covers 14 residues. Germline CDR1 is MNHEY and CDR2 is SMNVEV (reference sequence). The CDR3 protein is CASSWSTGALEQYF. CDR3 nucleotide sequence: TGTGCCAGCAGTTGGTCGACAGGGGCCCTCGAGCAGTACTTC.

V usage is TRBV5-1 and J usage is TRBJ2-7, with TRBD2 matching 13 bases. The germline gives CDR1 SGHRS, CDR2 YFSETQ. The J segment lost 2 bases and the V segment lost 5 bases, leaving 4 bases of the junction unmatched. This CDR3 contains 15 residues. For the CDR3, the DNA is TGCGCCAGCAGGATGGGACTAGCGGGGACCTACGAGCAGTACTTC. Translated, it gives CASRMGLAGTYEQYF.